This TCR beta chain was documented in a study of T cell repertoires in cytomegalovirus infection (dated by TCRdb to about 2019). As for the study more broadly: The HLA type of each donor mattered for the analysis, because public TCR beta signatures pointed to carriage of CMV infection along with the matching HLA type. Findings and caveats that apply to the study as a whole: The ex vivo response was dominated by HLA-C-restricted CMV-specific TCR beta clonotypes, and the single most frequent clonotype in two of eight donors was supplied by these HLA-C-restricted clonotypes. Cumulative frequency of public TCR beta family members discriminated carriers of CMV infection plus the relevant HLA type in this cohort and an independent approximately 360-donor cohort.

Sequencing was carried out with an Illumina HiSeq 1500. In-frame beta chains were kept once TCRdb had trimmed the public reads at Q25 with fastp and called clones with MiXCR. When rows share a CDR3 protein, they turn into one entry using the most common DNA and genes. The sample yields more than 200,000 distinct CDR3 sequences; roughly 10% were counted once. The ten top clones hold approximately 15% of the sample. This clonotype showed up many times. It has no known antigen specificity. Base qualities were left out, and no much larger clone turns up one base away. The CDR3 contains 12 residues, cysteine and phenylalanine counted. Only the CDR3 portion is preserved as DNA: 36 bases, with reading frame beginning at the first base. Trimming takes 1 base from V and 9 bases from J, and the germline ends sit 4 bases apart. CDR1 and CDR2 (SGHTA, FQGNSA) derive from the germline V gene.

Rearrangement joined TRBV7-2 to TRBJ1-6; a confident D gene designation cannot be given. The sample comprised PBMCs. This receptor was identified in a human donor in good health (CMV status not recorded). Some clones in this sample may be carry-over from other donors' samples. The CDR3 region: CASSLDFSPLHF. The sequence in DNA is TGTGCCAGCAGCTTAGATTTTTCACCCCTCCACTTT.